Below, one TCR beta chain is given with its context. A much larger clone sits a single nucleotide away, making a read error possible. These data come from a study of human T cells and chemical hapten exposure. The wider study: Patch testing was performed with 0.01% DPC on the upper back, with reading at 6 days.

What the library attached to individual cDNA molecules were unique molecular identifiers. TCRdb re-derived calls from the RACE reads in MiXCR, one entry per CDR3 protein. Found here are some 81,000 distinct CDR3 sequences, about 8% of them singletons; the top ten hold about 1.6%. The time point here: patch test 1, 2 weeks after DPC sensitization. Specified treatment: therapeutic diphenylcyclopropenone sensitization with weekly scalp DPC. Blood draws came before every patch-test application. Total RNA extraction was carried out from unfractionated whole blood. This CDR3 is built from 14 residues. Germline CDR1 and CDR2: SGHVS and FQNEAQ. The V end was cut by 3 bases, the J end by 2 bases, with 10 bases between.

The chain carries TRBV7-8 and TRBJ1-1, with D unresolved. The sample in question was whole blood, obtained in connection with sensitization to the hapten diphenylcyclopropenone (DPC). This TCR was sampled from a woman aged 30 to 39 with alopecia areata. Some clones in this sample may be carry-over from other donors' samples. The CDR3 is CASSFGVSNTEAFF. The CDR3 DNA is TGTGCCAGCAGCTTTGGGGTTAGTAACACTGAAGCTTTCTTT.